This TCR beta chain emerged from a study of T cells in Graves' hyperthyroidism and ophthalmopathy (dated by TCRdb to between 2017 and 2020). A note on the overall study: Peripheral blood samples were taken at the time of initial diagnosis, prior to any treatment. Following sampling, methimazole starting at 30 mg daily was given to hyperthyroidism patients, and high-dose intravenous methylprednisolone was given to ophthalmopathy patients. The 100 or so discovery patients were divided at random into training and test sets in a 7:3 ratio. TCR Vbeta CDR3 sequencing of 120 to 150 peripheral blood samples (roughly 43 ophthalmopathy, 75 to 80 hyperthyroidism and roughly 17 progressor patients) is reported in the paper. Thyroid tissue and blood T-cell repertoires from six Graves' hyperthyroidism patients were also compared in the study. To identify distinguishing TCR V-J signatures, a discovery cohort of about a hundred patients was used, comprising 40 to 45 with Graves' ophthalmopathy and around 57 with stable Graves' hyperthyroidism. Prospective prediction of ophthalmopathy was tested in an independent validation cohort of 18 hyperthyroidism patients and around 16 patients who later progressed to ophthalmopathy.

The TCR beta CDR3 regions were amplified from the RNA transcripts. For the first round of RT-PCR on the TCR CDR3, the HTBI primer set was used together with the Qiagen OneStep RT-PCR kit. The libraries were constructed in a second round of multiplex PCR and then size-selected and purified. Libraries were sequenced paired-end with 100 bp reads on an Illumina HiSeq2000. In the original analysis: SOAPnuke was used to process the raw data, removing reads that contained adapters or uncalled bases, had a mean Phred below 15, or lacked an exact match to the constant primer or identifier. COPE v1.2.5 was used to merge the high-quality paired reads, and each unique nucleotide sequence was defined as a clonotype. MiTCR v1.1 was used to align the clonotypes against IMGT TRBV, TRBD and TRBJ reference segments. Analysis was restricted to V-J combinations with a frequency above 0.0001, which covered roughly 99% of repertoires. The TCS score was defined as the ratio of F50 (clonal expansion) to E x V (chaos), calculated using BLOSUM62-based TCRdist between CDR3 peptides within each V-J. Welch's t-statistics and random forest reduced fewer than 600 V-J features to about 12, which were used in a naive Bayes classifier (R e1071). The public reads were reprocessed in TCRdb via fastp at Q25 and MiXCR, keeping in-frame beta chains. Entries are consolidated by CDR3 protein sequence, retaining the most common genes and DNA. These V and J calls derive from TCRdb rather than the authors' analysis. The table for this sample lists 700,000 or so distinct CDR3 sequences; less than 20% of them were counted only once. Approximately 8% of the sample is held by the ten biggest clonotypes.

The full study reports these points: In validation, progression to ophthalmopathy was predicted by the model with approximately 67% sensitivity and nearly 75% specificity, a median of about 6.8 months before onset. No statistical method was used to set the sample size in advance, and investigators knew the group allocation. A model built on a 13 V-J signature distinguished ophthalmopathy from stable hyperthyroidism, reaching around 90% sensitivity and around 82% specificity in cross-validation and 80%/75% in testing. Most expanded thyroid clonotypes (frequency above 0.001) were also detected in blood, suggesting blood repertoires may reflect thyroid immune responses.

Including the terminal cysteine and phenylalanine, the CDR3 comprises 16 residues. CDR3 DNA only is kept here, 48 bases in frame from base 1. The V end loses 0 bases and the J end loses 1 base, and a stretch of 12 bases separates them. CDR1 and CDR2 were assigned from the germline V gene as SGHVS and FQNEAQ. Graves' hyperthyroidism was defined as stable when no progression to ophthalmopathy occurred over 18 months of follow-up. The hyperthyroidism patients were between 18 and 65 years old and newly diagnosed, with a disease duration of less than 2 months. Patients with uncontrolled infections, other autoimmune diseases, pregnancy or lactation were excluded. Clinical symptoms, serum thyroxine and TRAb, thyroid ultrasound, and orbital computed tomography formed the basis for the diagnoses. Ficoll-Paque density gradient centrifugation was used to isolate PBMCs from 8.5 to 10 ml of fresh peripheral blood. Total RNA was extracted using Trizol reagent, and RNA quality was assessed on an Agilent 2100 Bioanalyzer.

This clonotype was seen at least ten times. It has no known antigen specificity. Per-base quality was not reported, and no clone a single base away is much larger than it. This sequence was found in a man in his late teens or twenties with Graves' hyperthyroidism. The source material was blood. Here the chain combines TRBV7-8 and TRBJ1-2; a confident D gene designation cannot be given. The CDR3: CASSLAVSDFNYGYTF. The DNA sequence reads TGTGCCAGCAGCTTAGCGGTCTCAGACTTTAACTATGGCTACACCTTC.